The 12 T cell receptor beta chains presented below share a single source sample, sequenced in a study of T cell responses to AZD1222 COVID-19 vaccine. Generated by immunoSEQ multiplex PCR, the TCRdb table keeps only in-frame clones and is missing some. Seen here are some 120,000 clones, approximately 90% observed once, and the top ten hold roughly 4.5%. Material: peripheral blood, obtained on day 0 of AZD1222 vaccination. These receptors were taken from an adult in good health.

The CDR3 bases are TGTGCCACCCGAACCGGGTGGGATGAGCAGTTCTTC. This gives the protein CATRTGWDEQFF. The V call is TRBV24-1, the J call TRBJ2-1; no clear D gene. The CDR3 extends over 12 amino acids. The germline gives CDR1 KGHDR, CDR2 SFDVKD. V was pared by 9 bases and J by 8 bases, with 13 bases between.

The chain combines TRBV6-2 or TRBV6-3 with TRBJ2-7; 7 bases align to TRBD2. The V gene's germline CDR1 is MNHEY and CDR2 SVGEGT. The V and J ends lost 5 bases and 2 bases, in that order; junction bases with no gene match: 15. This CDR3 comprises 17 residues. CDR3 sequence: CASSPLGSSGAAYEQYF. Here the CDR3 DNA reads TGTGCCAGCAGTCCCCTAGGTTCCAGCGGGGCGGCCTACGAGCAGTACTTC.

The V and J genes are TRBV7-9 and TRBJ2-2; TRBD1 is a possible D gene (6 bases). V gave up 6 bases and J gave up 7 bases, with 15 bases separating them. Looked up from germline, CDR1 is SEHNR and CDR2 is FQNEAQ (reference sequence). The CDR3 has 14 amino acids. CDR3 amino acids: CASRGLGGGGELFF. CDR3 bases: TGTGCCAGCAGAGGACTTGGGGGCGGCGGGGAGCTGTTTTTT.

CDR3 sequence reads: CASSESGFETQYF. The DNA of the CDR3 is TGTGCCAGCAGTGAATCAGGGTTTGAGACCCAGTACTTC. The chain is built from TRBV25-1 and TRBJ2-5; TRBD1 might be the D (5 bases). With 1 base removed from V and 5 bases from J, the gap between germline ends came to 8 bases. This CDR3 has 13 amino acids. Germline assignment: CDR1 MGHDK and CDR2 SYGVNS.

The chain links TRBV3-1 (or the pseudogene TRBV3-2) to TRBJ1-1; 8 bases line up with TRBD1. V dropped 6 bases and J dropped 2; count of bases not matched to a gene: 5. The length of the CDR3 is 14 residues. Germline V gene lookup returns CDR1 LGHDT and CDR2 YNNKEL (reference sequence). The CDR3 DNA is TGTGCCAGCAGACGCGGACAGGGAAACACTGAAGCTTTCTTT. This codes for CASRRGQGNTEAFF.

The chain recombines TRBV6-1 with TRBJ2-7, with 7 positions matching TRBD1. The CDR3 runs 15 residues. Germline V gene lookup returns CDR1 MNHNS and CDR2 SASEGT. The V and J ends lost 5 bases and 5 bases, in that order; junction bases with no gene match: 12. As DNA, the CDR3 is TGTGCCAGCAGTTTCAACAGGGGATTAGATAACGAGCAGTACTTC. This sequence encodes CASSFNRGLDNEQYF.

V usage is TRBV7-2 and J usage is TRBJ1-6; 7 positions match TRBD1. The CDR3 contains 18 residues. V trimming: 2 bases; J trimming: 1 base; junction bases outside the gene matches: 8. CDR1 and CDR2 from the germline V gene are SGHTA and FQGNSA. In DNA form, the CDR3 reads TGTGCCAGCAGCTTAAGGGCAGGGGGTGAATCCTATAATTCACCCCTCCACTTT. This codes for CASSLRAGGESYNSPLHF.

This clone was picked up one time. V usage is TRBV5-4 and J usage is TRBJ2-6, with 8 bases fitting TRBD1. The CDR3 contains 18 residues. V lost 0 bases to trimming and J lost 0 bases; unmatched junction nucleotides: 5. Germline values: CDR1 SGHNT, CDR2 YYREEE (reference sequence). CDR3 nucleotide sequence: TGTGCCAGCAGCTTGGGTGGACAGGGAGTCTCTGGGGCCAACGTCCTGACTTTC. Its protein product is CASSLGGQGVSGANVLTF. Full variable domain (outside the CDR3, taken from reference TRBV5-4 and TRBJ2-6): ETGVTQSPTHLIKTRGQQVTLRCSSQSGHNTVSWYQQALGQGPQFIFQYYREEENGRGNFPPRFSGLQFPNYSSELNVNALELDDSALYLCASSLGGQGVSGANVLTFGAGSRLTVL.

V is TRBV6-5 and J is TRBJ2-7; D possibly corresponds to TRBD1 (5 bases). CDR1 and CDR2 (germline): MNHEY, SVGAGI. This CDR3 comprises 15 residues. V lost 5 bases, J lost 1 base, and 15 bases lay in between. CDR3 sequence (DNA): TGTGCCAGCAGTCAATACCCTGACAGTTCCTACGAGCAGTACTTC. This codes for CASSQYPDSSYEQYF.

This chain uses TRBV30 with TRBJ1-4, with 7 nucleotides matching TRBD1. Trimming cost V 4 bases and J 0 bases; bases outside gene matches: 5. Germline V gives CDR1 GTSNPN, CDR2 SVGIG (reference sequence). CDR3 length: 15 amino acids. For the CDR3, the DNA is TGTGCCTGGAAGACCGGACAGGCAACTAATGAAAAACTGTTTTTT. It codes for CAWKTGQATNEKLFF.

The chain links TRBV5-1 to TRBJ1-4; a weak D match, TRBD1 (5 bases). Germline CDR1 and CDR2: SGHRS and YFSETQ. CDR3 length equals 15 residues. V lost 4 bases, J lost 5 bases, and 15 bases lay in between. CDR3 DNA: TGCGCCAGCAGCCCCCTCGGCAGGGAGAATGAAAAACTGTTTTTT. It translates to CASSPLGRENEKLFF.

The CDR3 DNA reads as TGTGCCAGCAGGCCGACAGGGGCTAACTATGGCTACACCTTC. Its translation: CASRPTGANYGYTF. The rearrangement links TRBV7-9 to TRBJ1-2, with 8 bases that match TRBD1. This CDR3 is built from 14 residues. CDR1 is SEHNR, CDR2 FQNEAQ, per germline (reference sequence). Germline trimming cut 6 bases from V and 0 bases from J; bases unmatched to any gene: 3.